This TCR beta chain originates from a study of CD8+CD57+ T cells in acquired aplastic anemia. Background on the study: Sorted CD4+ and CD8+ cells gave an average of around 3.1 ug of DNA. General study points: Patients and controls shared nearly 30 CD8+ CDR3 sequences, highly expressed in patients.

This clonotype came up a few times. The antigen is unknown. CD8+CD57+ cell expansion had been shown by flow cytometry in patients chosen for sequencing. No therapy was given to patients before blood sampling. According to the study, genomic DNA was the template for TCR beta VDJ and CDR3 profiling. TCRdb re-derived calls from the reads in MiXCR, one entry per CDR3 protein. The repertoire has hundreds of thousands of distinct CDR3 sequences, approximately 45% of them found once; the top ten carry approximately 8%. The CDR3 has 12 residues. Germline V gives CDR1 SQVTM, CDR2 ANQGSEA. Trimming pared 3 bases from V and 3 bases from J, leaving 8 bases between.

This clonotype was sampled from a human donor with aplastic anemia. Sequencing input: sorted CD4+, CD8+, or CD8+CD57+ T cells (not recorded which) from PBMCs. This chain connects TRBV29-1 to TRBJ1-2, with D unclear. The CDR3 DNA reads TGCAGCGTTGAGGAGGACGACTATGGCTACACCTTC. It translates to CSVEEDDYGYTF.